Listed here are 29 T cell receptor beta chains from one sample, sequenced in a study of CD8 T cells in Susac syndrome. The RNA input was roughly 0.45 to 1 ug, and it was reverse transcribed with random hexamers. TCRdb itself ran the immunoSEQ multiplex PCR reads through MiXCR, one entry per CDR3 protein. The sample consists of 120,000 or so distinct CDR3 sequences, around 94% of them appearing once. Sequencing was done on a sample of CD8+ T cells from PBMCs. These receptors were obtained from a human donor with Susac syndrome.

The rearrangement uses TRBV20-1 and TRBJ2-3, with D unresolved. Between the trimmed V and J ends, which lost 4 bases and 7 bases, there was a span of 15 bases. Germline V gives CDR1 DFQATT, CDR2 SNEGSKA (reference sequence). CDR3 size: 13 residues. The CDR3: CSATRSESYTQYF. The CDR3 nucleotides are TGCAGTGCTACGAGGAGCGAGTCCTATACGCAGTATTTT.

As for this clonotype: Its ends do not fully match the called genes, so a read error is possible. The gene calls are TRBV29-1 and TRBJ2-7; D perhaps matches TRBD2 (7 bases). Germline V gene lookup returns CDR1 SQVTM and CDR2 ANQGSEA. The CDR3 is 13 amino acids. The CDR3 loop reads CSGGGREYYKQYF. In DNA form, the CDR3 reads TGCAGCGGAGGGGGGAGGGAATACTACAAGCAGTACTTC.

The rearrangement links TRBV24-1 to TRBJ2-1, with D maybe TRBD2 (6 bases). The V gene's germline CDR1 is KGHDR and CDR2 SFDVKD. The CDR3 sequence is 14 residues long. The V end lost 3 bases, the J end lost 12 bases, and 17 bases lay between the germline ends. CDR3 residues: CATSDRALQAGQFF. CDR3 sequence (DNA): TGTGCCACCAGTGATCGGGCACTCCAAGCGGGGCAGTTCTTC.

This sequence joins TRBV20-1 and TRBJ1-1; 10 bases fit TRBD1. The CDR3 loop spans 15 amino acids. The trim removed 8 bases at V and 0 bases at J, leaving 9 bases unmatched. Germline CDR1 and CDR2: DFQATT and SNEGSKA (reference sequence). The CDR3 sequence is CSPTGGPTVNTEAFF. CDR3 nucleotide sequence: TGCAGTCCGACAGGGGGCCCCACCGTGAACACTGAAGCTTTCTTT.

The chain links TRBV6-5 to TRBJ1-1; 10 bases line up with TRBD1. Germline V gene data show CDR1 as MNHEY and CDR2 as SVGAGI. The CDR3 consists of 14 residues. V shed 2 bases and J 3 bases; nucleotides not matched to a gene: 0. The CDR3 sequence is CASSYGTGDTEAFF. CDR3 nucleotide sequence: TGTGCCAGCAGTTACGGGACAGGGGACACTGAAGCTTTCTTT.

The chain uses TRBV15 and TRBJ2-5; D gene ambiguous. The CDR3 is 15 amino acids. Germline-derived CDR1 and CDR2 are LNHNV and YYDKDF (reference sequence). Trimming pared 2 bases from V and 4 bases from J, leaving 14 bases between. Here the CDR3 reads CATSRPPPTGETQYF. The CDR3 region has the DNA TGTGCCACCAGCAGACCCCCCCCGACGGGAGAGACCCAGTACTTC.

V and J are TRBV30 and TRBJ2-7; D might be TRBD1 (6 bases). Germline CDR1 is GTSNPN and CDR2 is SVGIG (reference sequence). The CDR3 runs to 14 residues. V was clipped by 4 bases and J by 7 bases, with 20 bases between them. CDR3 in amino acids: CAWTLGTPYGEQYF. Here the CDR3 DNA reads TGTGCCTGGACACTAGGGACACCTTATGGGGAGCAGTACTTC.

Concerning this clonotype itself: Germline and junction disagree at one end, which may indicate a read error. The DNA of the CDR3 is TGTGCTAGCAGCCCCCATTTGGGACTAGACTACAATGAGCAGTTCTTC. Translated: CASSPHLGLDYNEQFF. The chain couples TRBV7-7 to TRBJ2-1; 8 bases line up with TRBD2. Germline CDR1 SSHAT, CDR2 FNYEAQ (reference sequence). The CDR3 loop spans 16 amino acids.

As for this clonotype: Mismatch with germline at one junction end may stem from a read error. The chain has TRBV14 and TRBJ2-2, with a weak D call TRBD1 (6 bases). Per germline, CDR1 SGHDN and CDR2 FVKESK. There are 17 residues in the CDR3. As DNA, the CDR3 is TGTGCCAGCAGCGAAGAGGCAGGGGAAGGACAAAACGGGGAGCTGTTTTTT. Translated: CASSEEAGEGQNGELFF.

This clonotype was detected only once. This chain connects TRBV7-9 to TRBJ1-6; tentative D call: TRBD1 (6 bases). CDR1 is SEHNR, CDR2 FQNEAQ, per germline (reference sequence). Trimming pared 4 bases from V and 12 bases from J, leaving 10 bases between. CDR3 length: 12 residues. The CDR3 sequence: CASSSQGGPLHF. The CDR3 nucleotides read TGTGCCAGCAGCTCCCAAGGGGGACCCCTCCACTTT.

The V gene is TRBV20-1, the J gene TRBJ2-3, with a tentative D call TRBD2 (6 bases). Trimming removed 6 bases from V and 0 bases from J, with 13 bases in between. The germline V gene has CDR1 DFQATT and CDR2 SNEGSKA (reference sequence). The CDR3 sequence is 14 residues long. CDR3 loop: CSAPTRGSTDTQYF. The CDR3, as DNA: TGCAGTGCCCCAACTCGGGGGAGCACAGATACGCAGTATTTT.

V and J are TRBV9 and TRBJ2-7; D might be TRBD1 or TRBD2, each matching 5 bases. Trimming took off 0 bases at V and 5 bases at J, with 15 bases between the two ends. This CDR3 region has 15 residues. The germline CDR1 and CDR2 sequences are SGDLS and YYNGEE. The CDR3 region has the DNA TGTGCCAGCAGCGTAGGTTCATTTGGGGGAAACGAGCAGTACTTC. It encodes CASSVGSFGGNEQYF.

The chain employs TRBV20-1 and TRBJ2-5; 7 bases agree with TRBD2. The CDR3 has 13 residues. V lost 5 bases and J lost 4; bases outside the gene matches: 7. Germline CDR1 and CDR2: DFQATT and SNEGSKA (reference sequence). The CDR3 region is CSAAGALGETQYF. Written as DNA, the CDR3 is TGCAGTGCTGCGGGAGCCTTGGGAGAGACCCAGTACTTC.

The V and J genes are TRBV4-2 and TRBJ1-1, with D unclear. Germline V gene lookup returns CDR1 LGHNA and CDR2 YNFKEQ. This CDR3 contains 16 residues. V gave up 0 bases and J gave up 6 bases, with 17 bases separating them. The CDR3 spells CASSQELDGGSSEAFF. CDR3 sequence (DNA): TGTGCCAGCAGCCAAGAACTCGACGGAGGCTCCTCTGAAGCTTTCTTT.

V and J are TRBV29-1 and TRBJ2-7; the D gene is possibly TRBD2 (6 bases). The CDR3 is 13 residues long. Per the germline V gene, CDR1 is SQVTM and CDR2 is ANQGSEA. CDR3 bases: TGCAGTGTCGCGGACATGGGGAGGTACGAGCAGTACTTC. Translation: CSVADMGRYEQYF.

The chain links TRBV18 to TRBJ2-7; 10 bases fit TRBD2. V was pared by 6 bases and J by 0 bases, with 5 bases of the junction left unmatched. This CDR3 spans 15 amino acids. Germline CDR1 reads KGHSH; CDR2 reads LQKENI. As DNA, the CDR3 is TGTGCCAGCTCCCCCGGGACTAGCGACTCCTACGAGCAGTACTTC. This translates into CASSPGTSDSYEQYF.

This chain connects TRBV13 to TRBJ2-3; 11 nucleotides match TRBD2. The CDR3 has 15 amino acids. CDR1 is PRHDT and CDR2 is FYEKMQ in the germline V gene (reference sequence). Trimming removed 5 bases from V and 6 bases from J; junction bases left unmatched: 7. Here the CDR3 reads CASSTTSGEGDTQYF. The CDR3 region has the DNA TGTGCCAGCAGCACGACTAGCGGGGAGGGGGATACGCAGTATTTT.

The J gene is TRBJ1-1, the V gene TRBV9, with 9 positions matching TRBD1. This CDR3 contains 13 residues. CDR1 SGDLS and CDR2 YYNGEE come from the germline V gene. V was pared by 9 bases and J by 5 bases, with 8 bases of the junction left unmatched. CDR3 loop: CATSPTGGTEAFF. The CDR3 coding sequence is TGTGCCACTTCTCCGACAGGGGGGACTGAAGCTTTCTTT.

This clonotype was counted a single time. V gene TRBV29-1 combines with J gene TRBJ2-7; 7 bases are a match to TRBD1. This CDR3 region has 13 residues. Trimming removed 4 bases from V and 3 bases from J; junction bases left unmatched: 6. Germline CDR1 SQVTM, CDR2 ANQGSEA. The CDR3 loop reads CSVAPTGVYEQYF. The CDR3 coding sequence is TGCAGCGTTGCTCCCACAGGGGTCTACGAGCAGTACTTC.

The chain recombines TRBV4-1 with TRBJ1-2; D is uncertain. V was shortened by 1 base and J by 8 bases, with 11 bases between the two germline ends. CDR3 length: 13 amino acids. Germline V gives CDR1 MGHRA, CDR2 YSYEKL. The CDR3 loop reads CASSQGNSGGYTF. Here the CDR3 DNA reads TGCGCCAGCAGCCAAGGCAATTCGGGCGGCTACACCTTC.

This chain connects TRBV6-5 to TRBJ1-2; TRBD1 matches 8 bases. Germline CDR1 MNHEY, CDR2 SVGAGI. This CDR3 is 16 amino acids long. Unmatched junction bases numbered 7, after V lost 0 bases and J lost 4 bases. The CDR3 here is CASSYSTGQVTYGYTF. CDR3 DNA sequence: TGTGCCAGCAGTTACTCGACGGGACAGGTTACCTATGGCTACACCTTC.

The V call is TRBV5-6, the J call TRBJ2-1; TRBD2 aligns across 7 bases. Trimming removed 3 bases from V and 5 bases from J; junction bases left unmatched: 5. The CDR3 has 14 amino acids. Germline V CDR1 and CDR2: SGHDT, YYEEEE. DNA for the CDR3: TGTGCCAGCAGCTCCGGACTAGGGGACAATGAGCAGTTCTTC. It codes for CASSSGLGDNEQFF.

The chain links TRBV10-3 to TRBJ1-6; 7 bases are a match to TRBD1. Germline V gene data show CDR1 as ENHRY and CDR2 as SYGVKD. The CDR3 is 14 residues long. The junction had 8 bases not matched to a gene; V was cut back by 6 bases and J by 9 bases. In DNA form, the CDR3 reads TGTGCCATCAGCGTCGGGACAGAGGGTTCACCCCTCCACTTT. Protein sequence: CAISVGTEGSPLHF.

V and J are TRBV12-3 or TRBV12-4 and TRBJ1-2; the D is unclear. CDR3 length: 14 residues. V was cut by 5 bases and J by 4 bases, with 14 bases left in between. The CDR3, as DNA: TGTGCCAGCAGTAAAAGAGACGGATCCTATGGCTACACCTTC. Its translation is CASSKRDGSYGYTF.

This rearrangement joins TRBV11-2 to TRBJ2-3; D not certain. This CDR3 region has 11 residues. The ends were cut back, 8 bases at V and 2 bases at J, with 5 bases in the middle. Germline CDR1 and CDR2: SGHAT and FQNNGV. CDR3: CASLITDTQYF. CDR3 sequence (DNA): TGTGCCAGCCTAATCACAGATACGCAGTATTTT.

This rearrangement joins TRBV7-8 to TRBJ2-3, with D possibly being TRBD1 or TRBD2 (7 bases each). V lost 2 bases to trimming and J lost 0 bases, with 21 bases between them. Germline CDR1 and CDR2: SGHVS and FQNEAQ. The CDR3 consists of 19 residues. The CDR3 nucleotides read TGTGCCAGCAGCTTACCCCTCTTGGGAGGGGGCGTGAGCACAGATACGCAGTATTTT. Translation gives CASSLPLLGGGVSTDTQYF.

The V gene is TRBV29-1, the J gene TRBJ2-7, with no clear D. Germline V gene data show CDR1 as SQVTM and CDR2 as ANQGSEA. The CDR3 consists of 14 residues. With 0 bases removed from V and 0 bases from J, the gap between germline ends came to 9 bases. The CDR3 DNA sequence: TGCAGCGTTGAAGAAGTAGGGATCTCCTACGAGCAGTACTTC. Protein sequence: CSVEEVGISYEQYF.

The V and J genes are TRBV4-3 and TRBJ2-5; D perhaps matches TRBD2 (6 bases). This CDR3 has 15 amino acids. Germline V gene sequence: CDR1 LGHNA, CDR2 YSLEER. Trimming cost V 0 bases and J 2 bases, with 10 bases left between them. CDR3 loop: CASSQDLALQETQYF. The CDR3, as DNA: TGCGCCAGCAGCCAAGATCTAGCGCTACAAGAGACCCAGTACTTC.

V is TRBV6-2 or TRBV6-3 and J is TRBJ1-2, with a tentative D call TRBD1 (6 bases). The germline V and J ends were trimmed by 6 bases and 0 bases, with 11 bases remaining between them. This CDR3 is 14 amino acids long. Germline CDR1 and CDR2: MNHEY and SVGEGT. The CDR3 DNA reads as TGTGCCAGCAGAGGACAGAGCCCTAACTATGGCTACACCTTC. Protein sequence: CASRGQSPNYGYTF.